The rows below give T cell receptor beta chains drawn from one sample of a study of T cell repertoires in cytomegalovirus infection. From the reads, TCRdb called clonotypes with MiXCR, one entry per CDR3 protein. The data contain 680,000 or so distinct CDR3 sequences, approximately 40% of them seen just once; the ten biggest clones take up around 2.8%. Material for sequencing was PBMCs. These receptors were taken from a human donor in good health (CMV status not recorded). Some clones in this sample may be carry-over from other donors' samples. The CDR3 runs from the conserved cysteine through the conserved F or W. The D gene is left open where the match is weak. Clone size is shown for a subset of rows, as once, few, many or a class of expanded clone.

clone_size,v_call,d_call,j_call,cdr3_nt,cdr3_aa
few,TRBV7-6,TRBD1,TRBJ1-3,TGTGCCAGCAGCCCGGAAGGGGGCCTTTCTGGAAACACCATATATTTT,CASSPEGGLSGNTIYF
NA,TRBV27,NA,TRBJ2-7,TGTGCCAGCAGTTTTAGGGAATTCTACGAGCAGTACTTC,CASSFREFYEQYF
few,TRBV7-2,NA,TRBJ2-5,TGTGCCAGCAGCTTAGCGTCGGGCAGCTTACAAGAGACCCAGTACTTC,CASSLASGSLQETQYF
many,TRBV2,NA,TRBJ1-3,TGTGCCAGCAGTGTGTATCCGGGCTCTGGAAACACCATATATTTT,CASSVYPGSGNTIYF
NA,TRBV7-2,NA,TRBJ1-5,TGTGCCAGCAGCTTAGCGGCGGCGGGGCAGCCCCAGCATTTT,CASSLAAAGQPQHF
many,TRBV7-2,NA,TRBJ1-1,TGTGCCAGCAGCTTACATGCGAGCACTGAAGCTTTCTTT,CASSLHASTEAFF
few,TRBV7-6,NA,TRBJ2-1,TGTGCCAGCAGCGACGATCGGGTTTCCAATGAGCAGTTCTTC,CASSDDRVSNEQFF
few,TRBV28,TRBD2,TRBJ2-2,TGTGCCAGCCTAAAACTTAGCGGGAGGGCCGGCACCGGGGAGCTGTTTTTT,CASLKLSGRAGTGELFF
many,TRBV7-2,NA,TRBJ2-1,TGTGCCAGCAGCTCGGACGGATTCAACAATGAGCAGTTCTTC,CASSSDGFNNEQFF
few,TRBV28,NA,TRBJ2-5,TGTGCCAGCAGTTTTGGGGGGCGCCGGGAGACCCAGTACTTC,CASSFGGRRETQYF
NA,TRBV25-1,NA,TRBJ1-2,TGTGCCAGCAGACCCGGGGCCTCCCCTGGCTACACCTTC,CASRPGASPGYTF
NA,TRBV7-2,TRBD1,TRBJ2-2,TGTGCCTGCAGCTTTGACGGGACAGTCCTCGGGGAGCTGTTTTTT,CACSFDGTVLGELFF
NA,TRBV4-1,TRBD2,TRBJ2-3,TGCGCCAGCAGCCAAGGCCGGACTAGCGGGGGTGTCGATACGCAGTATTTT,CASSQGRTSGGVDTQYF
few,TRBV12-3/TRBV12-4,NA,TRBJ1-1,TGTGCCAGCAGTTTCTGGGGGGTTGAAGCTTTCTTT,CASSFWGVEAFF
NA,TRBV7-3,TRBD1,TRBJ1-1,TGTGCCAGCAGCTTAAGTGCCAGGGGGGCGGTCGGGGACACTGAAGCTTTCTTT,CASSLSARGAVGDTEAFF
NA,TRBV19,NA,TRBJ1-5,TGTGCCAGTAGCCCCGAGGGGGTTGCATTCAATCATCCCCAGCATTTT,CASSPEGVAFNHPQHF
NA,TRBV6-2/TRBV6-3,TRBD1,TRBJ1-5,TGTGCCAGCACTACAGGGGCAGGAGGGCCCCAGCATTTT,CASTTGAGGPQHF
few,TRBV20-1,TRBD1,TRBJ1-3,TGCAGTGCTAGAGAATGGACAGGGAGGGAGAACACCATATATTTT,CSAREWTGRENTIYF
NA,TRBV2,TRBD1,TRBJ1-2,TGTGCCAGCAGCGAGGAACAGGGGGCCGGGGGCTACACCTTC,CASSEEQGAGGYTF
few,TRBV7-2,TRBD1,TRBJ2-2,TGTGCCAGCAGCTTTAGCGTCAGGGGGACAGTGAACACCGGGGAGCTGTTTTTT,CASSFSVRGTVNTGELFF
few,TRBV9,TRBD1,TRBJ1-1,TGTGCCAGCAGCAACCCCGGGACAGCCACTGAAGCTTTCTTT,CASSNPGTATEAFF
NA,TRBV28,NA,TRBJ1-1,TGTGCCAGCAGTTTACAAGTACACAGCACTGAAGCTTTCTTT,CASSLQVHSTEAFF
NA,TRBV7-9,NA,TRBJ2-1,TGTGCCAGCCACCTTACCAAGGATTACAATGAGCAGTTCTTC,CASHLTKDYNEQFF
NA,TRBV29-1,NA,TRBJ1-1,TGCAGCGTCGTCCGCTCTGAAGCTTTCTTT,CSVVRSEAFF
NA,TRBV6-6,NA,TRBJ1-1,TGTGCCAGCAGTCACCCAGGGAGGACGGATGAAGCTTTCTTT,CASSHPGRTDEAFF
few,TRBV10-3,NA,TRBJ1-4,TGTGCCATCAGTGACCAGACTGGTCCAACTAATGAAAAACTGTTTTTT,CAISDQTGPTNEKLFF
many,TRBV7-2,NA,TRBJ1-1,TGTGCCAGCAGCCCTACGACTGGGGAGGCTGAAGCTTTCTTT,CASSPTTGEAEAFF
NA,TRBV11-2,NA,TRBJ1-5,TGTGCCAGCAGCCCGGTTAGCAATCAGCCCCAGCATTTT,CASSPVSNQPQHF
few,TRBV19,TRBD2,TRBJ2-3,TGTGCCAGTAGATGGGACCACGGGGGGACGCAGTATTTT,CASRWDHGGTQYF
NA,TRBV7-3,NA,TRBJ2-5,TGTGCCAGCAGCTTAGGTCCCCGCGAGACCCAGTACTTC,CASSLGPRETQYF
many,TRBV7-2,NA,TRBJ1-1,TGTGCCAGCAGCCCCAGGGCGAACACTGAAGCTTTCTTT,CASSPRANTEAFF
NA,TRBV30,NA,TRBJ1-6,TGTGCCTTCTTCGGACAGTATAATTCACCCCTCCACTTT,CAFFGQYNSPLHF
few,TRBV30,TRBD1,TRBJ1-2,TGTGCCTGGAGTGTGGGAGCGACAGGGGTCTGGGGCTACACCTTC,CAWSVGATGVWGYTF
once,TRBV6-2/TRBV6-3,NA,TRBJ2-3,TGTGCCAGCAGTCGCATATACAGAGGGACCGCAGATACACAGTATTTT,CASSRIYRGTADTQYF